The 5 T cell receptor beta chains reported below all come from one sample, sequenced in a study of cytomegalovirus exposure and HLA in healthy donors. The PCR contained 60 Vbeta and 13 Jbeta primers. Sequencing used immunoSEQ multiplex PCR; TCRdb keeps in-frame clones, though not all of them. Seen here are roughly 130,000 clones, more than 70% observed once, and the top ten hold over 1%. The sequenced sample consisted of PBMCs. These TCRs come from a male donor in good health and CMV-seropositive.

The chain links TRBV13 to TRBJ2-1; tentatively, D is TRBD1 (6 bases). The CDR3 covers 11 residues. Germline V CDR1 and CDR2: PRHDT, FYEKMQ (reference sequence). Trimming removed 8 bases from V and 7 bases from J, with 9 bases in between. The chain's CDR3 is CASGQRNEQFF. In DNA form, the CDR3 reads TGTGCCAGCGGACAGCGAAATGAGCAGTTCTTC.

V gene TRBV7-9 combines with J gene TRBJ1-4, with TRBD1 matching over 7 bases. The germline V gene encodes CDR1 SEHNR and CDR2 FQNEAQ (reference sequence). This CDR3 comprises 15 residues. With V trimmed by 4 bases and J by 4 bases, 6 bases remained unmatched. As DNA, the CDR3 is TGTGCCAGCAGCTGGGGGGACAGACTTAATGAAAAACTGTTTTTT. Amino acids: CASSWGDRLNEKLFF.

The genes are TRBV7-2 and TRBJ2-4, with 12 nucleotides matching TRBD2. This CDR3 contains 14 residues. The germline CDR1 and CDR2 sequences are SGHTA and FQGNSA. Trimming took 5 bases from V and 16 from J; bases not matched to a gene: 12. The CDR3 DNA reads as TGTGCCAGCAGCCCGAGACCGGGACTAGCGGGCAATTACTTC. Amino acids: CASSPRPGLAGNYF.

V and J are TRBV27 and TRBJ1-5; maybe TRBD1 (6 bases). Trimming pared 5 bases from V and 1 base from J, leaving 12 bases between. Germline V gives CDR1 MNHEY, CDR2 SMNVEV (reference sequence). The CDR3 length is 15 residues. This CDR3 reads CASSPQGGSNQPQHF. In DNA form, the CDR3 reads TGTGCCAGCAGTCCACAGGGAGGGAGCAATCAGCCCCAGCATTTT.

The CDR3 region is CASSVPPGQKRNNEQFF. CDR3 DNA sequence: TGTGCCAGCAGTGTCCCCCCGGGACAGAAGCGTAACAATGAGCAGTTCTTC. The chain joins TRBV27 to TRBJ2-1; TRBD1 agrees at 7 bases. Germline lookup yields CDR1 MNHEY and CDR2 SMNVEV (reference sequence). The CDR3 loop spans 17 amino acids. V was pared by 5 bases and J by 5 bases, with 15 bases of the junction left unmatched.